This T cell receptor beta chain is drawn from a study of OX40 agonist ivuxolimab in advanced cancers. Background on the study: The study gave patients intravenous ivuxolimab at 0.01 to 10 mg/kg every 2 weeks.

A history of autoimmune disease or systemic immunosuppression excluded patients. A remark on this clone: As yet, its antigen is unknown.

Sequencing used immunoSEQ multiplex PCR; TCRdb keeps in-frame clones, though not all of them. The repertoire holds 60,000 or so clones, with over 75% as singletons. Study findings and constraints: Averaging showed that CD8+ T cells had more expanded clones than CD4+ did. Among the lowest levels of clonal expansion were found in partial responders at 0.1-3.0 mg/kg.

The V and J ends lost 7 bases and 1 base respectively, with 14 bases between them. The CDR3 covers 14 residues. Germline V gene lookup returns CDR1 MNHNS and CDR2 SASEGT. The source material was CD4+ or CD8+ T cells sorted from blood, sampled in a trial of the OX40 agonist ivuxolimab. This TCR was sampled from an adult with an advanced solid tumor such as melanoma, head and neck, liver or kidney cancer. V gene TRBV6-1 combines with J gene TRBJ2-7; D perhaps matches TRBD1 (6 bases). The CDR3 here is CASTRTDESYEQYF. The CDR3 DNA reads TGTGCCAGCACCCGGACAGATGAATCCTACGAGCAGTACTTC.